This TCR beta chain was captured by sequencing in a study of cytomegalovirus exposure and HLA in healthy donors. The primer mix had 60 Vbeta and 13 Jbeta primers. Authors' analysis steps: A later analysis tallied about 80 million unique TCR beta chains, roughly 11 million of them shared. Here immunoSEQ multiplex PCR was the method, and the copy in TCRdb shows in-frame clones only, minus some. Clonal size and the V and J genes are those of that table, whereas D and trimming came from the DNA. The table lists under 150,000 clones, around 77% of them singletons, with about 5% in the top ten. Germline V gene sequence: CDR1 SGHAT, CDR2 FQNNGV. Trimming took off 4 bases at V and 1 base at J, with 12 bases between the two ends. The CDR3 is made up of 15 amino acids.

This sequence was found in a woman in her 30s in good health and CMV-seropositive. The specimen sequenced was PBMCs. V is TRBV11-2 and J is TRBJ2-3; D perhaps matches TRBD2 (5 bases). For the CDR3, the DNA is TGTGCCAGCAGCTCACAGCGGCGGGGCACAGATACGCAGTATTTT. Translating gives CASSSQRRGTDTQYF.